This T cell receptor beta chain was recorded in a study of somatic mutations in cytotoxic T cells in rheumatoid arthritis. The wider study: Blood from the patient (approximately 27 ml EDTA) was drawn right after diagnosis, pretreatment. Selected populations of V beta antibody-stained T cells underwent flow sorting at nearly 100% purity; these encompassed V beta1+ cells subjected to TCRB sequencing. The study, taken as a whole, reports: The antigen targets of the expanded CD8+ clones were unknown. The clonality of CD8+ T cells was not significantly different between rheumatoid arthritis patients and age-matched healthy controls.

This clone has only a few counts. Its antigen is unknown. Some clones are missing from TCRdb's copy, which holds only in-frame ones; the method was immunoSEQ multiplex PCR. The sample lists approximately 23,000 clones; more than 65% were seen once. The germline V gene encodes CDR1 SEHNR and CDR2 FQNEAQ (reference sequence). V lost 6 bases and J lost 6, with 11 bases in between. The CDR3 contains 13 residues. This chain joins TRBV7-9 and TRBJ1-4; maybe TRBD1 (6 bases). The sample comprised CD8+ T cells sorted from blood. The receptor was derived from an adult with rheumatoid arthritis. The chain's CDR3 is CASRRDIDEKLFF. The DNA for the CDR3 is TGTGCCAGCAGACGGGACATAGATGAAAAACTGTTTTTT.